These 24 T cell receptor beta chains were sequenced from one sample in a study of T-cell memory formation after mild COVID-19. TCRdb reprocessed the 5' RACE reads with MiXCR, giving one entry per CDR3 protein. The table lists fewer than 700,000 distinct CDR3 sequences, roughly 20% of them singletons. Sequenced material: PBMCs or a T cell subset sorted from them (not recorded which). The receptors shown here come from an adult woman who had mild COVID-19 (a few samples of this study predate the infection). Cell type and time point are not known.

This clonotype appeared many times. The genes are TRBV18 and TRBJ2-1; 8 bases are shared with TRBD2. CDR1 and CDR2 (germline): KGHSH, LQKENI. J lost 6 bases, V lost 5 bases, and 9 bases had no gene match. The CDR3 contains 15 residues. This chain's CDR3 is CASSGSGLVRNEQFF. DNA for the CDR3: TGTGCCAGCTCAGGCTCGGGACTAGTTCGCAATGAGCAGTTCTTC. The variable domain in full, with the rest retrieved from reference TRBV18 and TRBJ2-1, is NAGVMQNPRHLVRRRGQEARLRCSPMKGHSHVYWYRQLPEEGLKFMVYLQKENIIDESGMPKERFSAEFPKEGPSILRIQQVVRGDSAAYFCASSGSGLVRNEQFFGPGTRLTVL.

V and J are TRBV6-2 or TRBV6-3 and TRBJ2-1, with 9 bases that match TRBD2. The V and J ends lost 5 bases and 5 bases, in that order; junction bases with no gene match: 7. The CDR3 totals 15 residues. Germline values: CDR1 MNHEY, CDR2 SVGEGT. CDR3 sequence: CASSPRTSVDNEQFF. CDR3 DNA sequence: TGTGCCAGCAGTCCCCGGACTAGCGTGGACAATGAGCAGTTCTTC.

This clonotype was recorded once. The gene calls are TRBV7-2 and TRBJ2-7, with D possibly TRBD1 on 5 matching bases. The CDR3 is 14 amino acids. Germline values: CDR1 SGHTA, CDR2 FQGNSA. Trimming stripped 1 base from V and 5 bases from J, with 12 bases between. The CDR3 DNA reads as TGTGCCAGCAGCTTAGACAGGTGGTACAACGAGCAGTACTTC. It translates to CASSLDRWYNEQYF.

This clonotype was picked up a small number of times. J is TRBJ2-7 and V is TRBV20-1; TRBD2 might be the D (6 bases). The germline V and J ends were trimmed by 6 bases and 3 bases, with 24 bases remaining between them. CDR1 DFQATT and CDR2 SNEGSKA come from the germline V gene (reference sequence). The CDR3 has 16 residues. The CDR3 spells CSAPRDLGQGGYEQYF. CDR3 bases: TGCAGTGCCCCGAGAGACCTCGGTCAGGGAGGCTACGAGCAGTACTTC.

Only a few counts were recorded for this clonotype. CDR3 residues: CASSQEASGRTYEQYF. CDR3 in DNA: TGTGCCAGCAGCCAAGAGGCTAGCGGGAGGACCTACGAGCAGTACTTC. The chain carries TRBV3-1 and TRBJ2-7; 11 bases are shared with TRBD2. Per the germline V gene, CDR1 is LGHDT and CDR2 is YNNKEL (reference sequence). The CDR3 spans 16 residues. V shed 0 bases, J shed 2 bases, and the junction held 3 bases outside the gene matches.

This clonotype was seen repeatedly, ten times or more. This sequence joins TRBV7-2 and TRBJ2-7, with TRBD2 identical over 14 bases. In germline, CDR1 is SGHTA, CDR2 FQGNSA. Trimming took 1 base from V and 6 from J; bases not matched to a gene: 14. The CDR3 runs 19 residues. In DNA, the CDR3 is TGTGCCAGCAGCTTAGGGCGGGGACTAGCGGGAGCCCCCCTAGGCGAGCAGTACTTC. Its protein product is CASSLGRGLAGAPLGEQYF.

The chain employs TRBV7-2 and TRBJ1-2, with 10 bases identical to TRBD1. The CDR3 runs 15 residues. With V trimmed by 0 bases and J by 7 bases, 5 bases remained unmatched. Germline CDR1 is SGHTA and CDR2 is FQGNSA. The CDR3 DNA reads TGTGCCAGCAGCTTAGCGGGGGACAGGGGTCCTGGCTACACCTTC. This translates into CASSLAGDRGPGYTF. The full variable domain, in which reference TRBV7-2 and TRBJ1-2 provide the parts outside the CDR3, is GAGVSQSPSNKVTEKGKDVELRCDPISGHTALYWYRQSLGQGLEFLIYFQGNSAPDKSGLPSDRFSAERTGGSVSTLTIQRTQQEDSAVYLCASSLAGDRGPGYTFGSGTRLTVV.

This clonotype was counted at least ten times. The CDR3 region has the DNA TGTGCCAGTAGCCCATATGCCAGGGGACCGAACACTGAAGCTTTCTTT. As protein: CASSPYARGPNTEAFF. The rearrangement uses TRBV19 and TRBJ1-1; D possibly corresponds to TRBD1 (6 bases). The CDR3 runs to 16 residues. Trimming pared 6 bases from V and 1 base from J, leaving 18 bases between. Per the germline V gene, CDR1 is LNHDA and CDR2 is SQIVND (reference sequence).

This chain uses TRBV7-8 with TRBJ2-4, with D possibly being TRBD2 (6 bases). CDR1 is SGHVS, CDR2 FQNEAQ, per germline. V lost 1 base to trimming and J lost 0 bases, with 19 bases between them. The CDR3 sequence is 19 residues long. In DNA form, the CDR3 reads TGTGCCAGCAGCTTAGAGTATTCGGAGGGAAAACTAGCCAAAAACATTCAGTACTTC. Residues: CASSLEYSEGKLAKNIQYF.

The table lists this clonotype with many counts. V usage is TRBV12-3 or TRBV12-4 and J usage is TRBJ2-5, with TRBD2 identical over 11 bases. CDR3 length: 14 residues. Losses at the gene ends were 6 bases for V and 3 bases for J; bases not matched to a gene: 3. The CDR3 bases are TGTGCCAGCAGCCGTAGCGGGGGGGAAGAGACCCAGTACTTC. Its translation is CASSRSGGEETQYF.

This clonotype was seen a handful of times. The V gene is TRBV7-6, the J gene TRBJ2-3; no firm D call. Trimming removed 4 bases from V and 6 bases from J, with 14 bases in between. The CDR3 contains 14 residues. The germline V gene encodes CDR1 SGHVS and CDR2 FNYEAQ. The chain's CDR3 is CASSYSGYSDTQYF. DNA for the CDR3: TGTGCCAGCAGCTATTCCGGTTATTCGGATACGCAGTATTTT.

The gene calls are TRBV10-3 and TRBJ2-7, with D possibly matching TRBD1 (5 bases). Germline V lookup: CDR1 ENHRY, CDR2 SYGVKD. This CDR3 comprises 16 residues. V was pared by 0 bases and J by 0 bases, with 12 bases between. CDR3 sequence (DNA): TGTGCCATCAGTGAGTCCTGGTACAGGAGCTCCTACGAGCAGTACTTC. This translates into CAISESWYRSSYEQYF.

The V call is TRBV4-2, the J call TRBJ2-7; TRBD1 is a possible D gene (6 bases). Looked up from germline, CDR1 is LGHNA and CDR2 is YNFKEQ. Trimming stripped 4 bases from V and 4 bases from J, with 14 bases between. This CDR3 has 14 residues. The DNA for the CDR3 is TGTGCCAGCAGCCTTAGACAGGACACTTACGAGCAGTACTTC. It encodes CASSLRQDTYEQYF.

V gene TRBV7-3 combines with J gene TRBJ2-7; D perhaps matches TRBD2 (7 bases). From germline, CDR1 is SGHTA and CDR2 FQGTGA. V was cut by 5 bases and J by 2 bases, with 16 bases left in between. This CDR3 comprises 15 residues. CDR3 DNA sequence: TGTGCCAGCAGCAAAGGGGGGGGCCTGACCTACGAGCAGTACTTC. It specifies CASSKGGGLTYEQYF.

This clonotype was found a few times. This sequence joins TRBV20-1 and TRBJ1-2; D gene uncertain. CDR1 DFQATT and CDR2 SNEGSKA come from the germline V gene (reference sequence). The CDR3 totals 15 residues. Trimming cost V 2 bases and J 1 base, with 14 bases left between them. In DNA form, the CDR3 reads TGCAGTGCTAGACCCTCGGGTTTTGATAACTATGGCTACACCTTC. Amino acids: CSARPSGFDNYGYTF.

This clonotype turned up a few times. V and J are TRBV6-2 or TRBV6-3 and TRBJ2-7, with 11 bases identical to TRBD2. CDR3 length equals 15 residues. CDR1 is MNHEY and CDR2 is SVGEGT in the germline V gene. Losses at the gene ends were 2 bases for V and 2 bases for J; bases not matched to a gene: 2. The CDR3 reads CASSYVAGGPYEQYF. Here the CDR3 DNA reads TGTGCCAGCAGTTACGTAGCGGGAGGGCCCTACGAGCAGTACTTC.

The V and J genes are TRBV6-2 or TRBV6-3 and TRBJ1-2; no reliable D call. CDR3 size: 11 residues. Per the germline V gene, CDR1 is MNHEY and CDR2 is SVGEGT. V dropped 6 bases and J dropped 13 bases, with 15 bases sitting between them. The CDR3 reads CASSSDWRLTF. CDR3 sequence (DNA): TGTGCCAGCAGCTCGGACTGGCGACTCACCTTC.

This rearrangement joins TRBV12-5 to TRBJ2-1; TRBD2 matches at 8 bases. CDR3 length equals 17 residues. Germline values: CDR1 LGHNT, CDR2 FRNRAP. V lost 0 bases to trimming and J lost 5 bases; unmatched junction nucleotides: 9. The CDR3 here is CASGLVKVTSGNNEQFF. As DNA, the CDR3 is TGTGCTAGTGGTTTGGTAAAGGTAACTAGCGGCAACAATGAGCAGTTCTTC.

The chain joins TRBV7-2 to TRBJ1-1; D not resolved. Trimming left V 2 bases short and J 2 bases short, with 12 bases between. Germline lookup yields CDR1 SGHTA and CDR2 FQGNSA. The CDR3 is 15 residues long. The CDR3 is CASSLLYILNTEAFF. The CDR3 coding sequence is TGTGCCAGCAGCTTATTATATATACTCAACACTGAAGCTTTCTTT.

The chain couples TRBV18 to TRBJ1-4, with TRBD1 as a possible D gene (6 bases). Trimming cost V 0 bases and J 7 bases, with 12 bases left between them. The length of the CDR3 is 15 residues. Germline-derived CDR1 and CDR2 are KGHSH and LQKENI. The DNA for the CDR3 is TGTGCCAGCTCACCACCTCGGGGGGCGCCTGAAAAACTGTTTTTT. This encodes CASSPPRGAPEKLFF.

The V call is TRBV9, the J call TRBJ2-2; no definite D call. Germline V gene lookup returns CDR1 SGDLS and CDR2 YYNGEE. The CDR3 loop spans 17 amino acids. Trimming left V 0 bases short and J 0 bases short, with 12 bases between. CDR3 sequence reads: CASSVASTRSNTGELFF. The CDR3, as DNA: TGTGCCAGCAGCGTAGCTTCGACCCGTTCGAACACCGGGGAGCTGTTTTTT.

This sequence joins TRBV12-3 or TRBV12-4 and TRBJ2-5; D unresolved. CDR3 length equals 17 residues. The V and J ends lost 5 bases and 0 bases respectively, with 19 bases between them. The CDR3 sequence: CASSPAYFSTYQETQYF. In DNA, the CDR3 is TGTGCCAGCAGTCCCGCCTACTTCTCAACCTACCAAGAGACCCAGTACTTC.

This clonotype was observed a handful of times. V is TRBV5-6 and J is TRBJ1-4, with 7 bases matching TRBD1. Per germline, CDR1 SGHDT and CDR2 YYEEEE. The length of the CDR3 is 16 residues. The V segment lost 3 bases and the J segment 0 bases; nucleotides outside the gene matches: 5. CDR3 DNA sequence: TGTGCCAGCAGCTCCCTCGGGACAGCAACTAATGAAAAACTGTTTTTT. This translates into CASSSLGTATNEKLFF.

The chain is built from TRBV27 and TRBJ1-2; a possible D gene is TRBD1 (6 bases). The CDR3 spans 12 residues. Germline assignment: CDR1 MNHEY and CDR2 SMNVEV (reference sequence). V lost 5 bases and J 8 bases, leaving 12 bases between the germline ends. CDR3 residues: CASSPGDFGYTF. The DNA for the CDR3 is TGTGCCAGCAGTCCAGGGGACTTCGGCTACACCTTC.